Included here is one TCR beta chain sequence, with context. The data are from a study of blood T cell repertoires in COVID-19. Study overall: COVID-19 samples, acute and convalescent, were from the United States, Italy and Spain.

Grouping used clinical history reported by participants in a survey and questionnaire. Authors' methods: It was from reference gene primer amplification that nucleated cell counts were estimated. Using immunoSEQ multiplex PCR, the repertoire was profiled, and TCRdb retains in-frame clones only, with some absent. Clonal size and the V and J genes are those of that table, whereas D and trimming came from the DNA. This sample carries approximately 270,000 clones, 91% of them seen once, and the ten largest clones take 0.95% to 1.5%. Trimming took 10 bases from V and 2 from J, leaving 15 bases between them. The CDR3 covers 13 residues. The germline V gene has CDR1 MNHNY and CDR2 SVGAGI (reference sequence).

The chain links TRBV6-6 to TRBJ2-7, with D perhaps TRBD2 (5 bases). Material for sequencing was PBMCs or T cells enriched from blood (not recorded which). The origin of this receptor is a human donor in a cohort exposed to, infected with or recovered from COVID-19 (not recorded which). The donor label of this sample is uncertain. The CDR3: CATTWTGTYEQYF. CDR3 nucleotide sequence: TGTGCCACGACTTGGACGGGGACCTACGAGCAGTACTTC.